This T cell receptor beta chain was retrieved from a study of blood T cells in healthy people across ages (dated by TCRdb to the mid-2010s). About the investigation overall: In model experiments, template switching captured roughly one uniquely barcoded TCR beta cDNA molecule for every two T cells. To avoid experimental bias, donors of different ages were spread randomly across the sequencing lanes. Two additional independent replicas of 1 million unique cDNA reads from the same blood draw were analyzed for two donors (one aged 18 to 29 and one aged 80 or older). To track age-related changes in TCR beta repertoire diversity, the study relied on deep sequencing normalized with unique cDNA molecular identifiers. The donors were divided into four age groups: young (average around 16 years), middle-aged (around 37), aged (approximately 62) and long-lived (about 90). Here is what the overall study found, with its caveats: Conclusive comparison of naive and antigen-experienced compartments was prevented by the profiling of bulk unsorted PBMCs. The long-lived group showed more naive CD4+ T cells, fewer expanded clones and increased TCR diversity than the aged group, suggesting age selection. Estimates of total diversity from one million sequenced T cells were regarded as lower bounds and underestimates. Observed TCR beta diversity per million T cells fell roughly linearly with age, and a significant reduction was already apparent by age around 39. Donor CMV infection status was unknown, potentially confounding age-related changes in expanded clonotypes. Observed TCR beta diversity correlated strongly with the percentage of naive T cells measured by flow cytometry.

The library was built by means of 5' RACE. Sequencing used an Illumina HiSeq 2500. A second PCR of about 6 to 11 cycles was run with a J-beta primer mix and a sample-barcoded 5' primer. A unique molecular identifier was introduced onto each TCR beta cDNA molecule by a template-switch 5' adaptor carrying 12 random nucleotides. At least 2.5 million CDR3-containing paired-end reads were obtained from each sample. The Mint cDNA synthesis kit, primed by a TRBC-specific oligonucleotide, was used to synthesize first-strand cDNA from all RNA. Following uracil-DNA glycosylase treatment, all cDNA underwent a first 18-cycle PCR with the universal primers M1SS and BC2_uni_R. From the authors' description of their analysis: For normalization, 1 million high-quality reads, each with a distinct molecular identifier, were randomly selected from each sample. Reads sharing molecular identifiers were discarded rather than binned into consensus sequences. MiTCR, with a Q25 quality threshold and the strictest error-elimination algorithm, was used for CDR3 identification, clonotype clustering and error correction. A nonparametric unseen species model with Euler transformation was used to estimate lower-bound total TCR beta diversity. TCRdb took the public reads, trimmed them with fastp at Q25, ran MiXCR for clone calling and kept in-frame beta chains. Identical CDR3 protein sequences are pooled into one entry, listed with their most common genes and DNA. In this record, the V and J calls reflect TCRdb's handling and not the investigators' own analysis. The sample table holds about 640,000 distinct CDR3 sequences, of which roughly three fifths were seen once. The top ten hold roughly 34% of the sample.

This clonotype was seen only once. What this receptor recognizes is not known. No base qualities exist here, and no much larger clone lies one base off it. Just one read gives weak support. According to the germline V gene (reference sequence), CDR1 reads DFQATT and CDR2 reads SNEGSKA. Its CDR3 holds 15 amino acids, cysteine through phenylalanine. Just the 45-base CDR3 DNA is kept, in frame starting at base 1. The V and J ends are trimmed by 0 bases and 0 bases, leaving 12 bases between them. Systemically healthy Caucasian individuals from Russia, 35 to 50 in total and aged about 6 to 100 years, were included as donors. Around 10 milliliters of peripheral blood were drawn from each donor into EDTA-treated Vacutainer tubes. Ficoll-Paque density-gradient centrifugation was used to isolate PBMCs, with at least 6.5 million per sample. Total RNA, at least 5.5 micrograms per sample, was extracted from PBMCs with Trizol reagent. For every donor, an aliquot of PBMCs went through flow cytometry to measure the percentages of naive CD45RAhigh/CD27high T cells.

The sample consisted of blood. The TCR sequence derives from a man aged 55 to 70 in good health. This chain joins TRBV20-1 to TRBJ2-7; a tentative D call is TRBD2 (6 bases match). CDR3 reads: CSARDGRRGSYEQYF. The nucleotide sequence is given as TGCAGTGCTAGAGATGGGCGGAGGGGCTCCTACGAGCAGTACTTC.